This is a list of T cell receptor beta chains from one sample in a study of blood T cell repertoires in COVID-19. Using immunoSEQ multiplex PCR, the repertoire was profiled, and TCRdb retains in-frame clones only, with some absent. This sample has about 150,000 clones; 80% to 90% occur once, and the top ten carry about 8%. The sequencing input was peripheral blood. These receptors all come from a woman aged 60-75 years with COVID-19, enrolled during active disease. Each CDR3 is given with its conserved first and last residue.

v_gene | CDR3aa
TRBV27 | CASSSRDRGPSNSPLHF
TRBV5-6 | CASSLRFAAEKLFF
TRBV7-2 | CASSLAYTGYSPLHF
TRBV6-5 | CASSYSDRVHYEQYF
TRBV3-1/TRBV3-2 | CASSHVQGAGNEQFF
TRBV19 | CASNAGLAKNIQYF
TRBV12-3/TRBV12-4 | CANSLMEDTEAFF
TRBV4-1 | CASSQEALGVNYGYTF
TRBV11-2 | CASSFTTQGAREKLFF
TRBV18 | CASSTTETTKPYEQYF
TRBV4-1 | CASSLTSGGIESHNEQFF
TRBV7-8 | CASSLGQGNTEAFF
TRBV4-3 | CASSQDLQDGYTF
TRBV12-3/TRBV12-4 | CASSFLTSNEQYF
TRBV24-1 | CATSDFRGKEQYF
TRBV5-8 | CASSSVLRDTEAFF
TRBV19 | CASSGSSGGGETQYF
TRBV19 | CASSIPHDSFAAEAFF
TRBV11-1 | CASSPYGGYQETQYF
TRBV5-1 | CASSNSGTGNSPLHF
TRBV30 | CAWSSGAWGSDTQYF
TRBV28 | CASSPGTGLYEQYF
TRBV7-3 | CASSPLAGEEQYF
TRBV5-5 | CASSYVWTSVYEQYF
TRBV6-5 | CASTDTGSNQPQHF
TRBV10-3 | CAISEDRGYGYTF
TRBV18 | CASSPGQESQPQHF
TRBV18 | CASSPRSAEATGELFF
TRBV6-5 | CASRRQGSANEAFF
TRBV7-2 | CASSLRGPGGNTEAFF
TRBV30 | CAWRDLAGEITGELFF
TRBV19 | CASSLFPAGENQPQHF
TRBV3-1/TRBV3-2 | CASRRRTGQETQYF
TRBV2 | CADRTGSTEAFF
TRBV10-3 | CAISAQRFASNQPQHF
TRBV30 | CAWSVGGLGPYEQYF
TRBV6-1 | CASSETGVPQPQHF
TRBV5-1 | CASSLSGTRNYNEQFF
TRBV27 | CASSPEVAEDNEQFF
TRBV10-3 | CAISGNGQAGELFF
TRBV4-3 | CASSLLTSMSGANVLTF
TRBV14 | CASSQDRGQGTVDTQYF
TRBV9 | CASSVGTGGEKLFF
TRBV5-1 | CASSQSGGAGYEQYF
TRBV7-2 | CASSQQETQYF